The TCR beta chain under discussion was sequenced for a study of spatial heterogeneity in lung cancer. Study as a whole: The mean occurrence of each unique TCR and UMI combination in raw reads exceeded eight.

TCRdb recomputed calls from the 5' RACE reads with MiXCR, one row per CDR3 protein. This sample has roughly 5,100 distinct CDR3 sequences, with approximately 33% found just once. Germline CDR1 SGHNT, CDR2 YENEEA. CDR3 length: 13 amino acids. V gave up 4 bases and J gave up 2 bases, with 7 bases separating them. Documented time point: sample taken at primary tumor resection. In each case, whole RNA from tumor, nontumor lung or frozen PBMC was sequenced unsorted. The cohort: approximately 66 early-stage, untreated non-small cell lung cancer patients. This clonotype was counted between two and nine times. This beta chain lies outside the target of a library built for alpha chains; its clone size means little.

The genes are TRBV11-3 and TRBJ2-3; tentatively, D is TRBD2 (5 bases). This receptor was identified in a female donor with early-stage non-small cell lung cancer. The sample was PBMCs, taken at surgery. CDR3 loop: CASSSGFTDTQYF. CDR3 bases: TGTGCCAGCAGCTCGGGGTTCACAGATACGCAGTATTTT. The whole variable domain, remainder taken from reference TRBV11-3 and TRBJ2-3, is EAGVVQSPRYKIIEKKQPVAFWCNPISGHNTLYWYLQNLGQGPELLIRYENEEAVDDSQLPKDRFSAERLKGVDSTLKIQPAELGDSAVYLCASSSGFTDTQYFGPGTRLTVL.